The following is a T cell receptor beta chain sequence with its context. Combining a sample-barcoded 5' primer with a J-beta primer mix, a second PCR ran for roughly 7 to 12 cycles. TCRdb recomputed calls from the 5' RACE reads with MiXCR, one row per CDR3 protein. The data show fewer than 1 million distinct CDR3 sequences, with about 42% seen just once and under 20% held by the top ten. The CDR3 contains 15 residues. Germline V CDR1 and CDR2: SGHRS, YFSETQ. V lost 2 bases, J lost 5 bases, and 3 bases stayed unmatched. The source of the sample is a study of blood T cells in healthy people across ages.

The specimen sequenced was blood. This TCR was sampled from a man aged 55 to 70 in good health. This chain joins TRBV5-1 and TRBJ2-2; 10 bases fit TRBD2. The CDR3 is CASSFIAGGTGELFF. DNA for the CDR3: TGCGCCAGCAGCTTTATAGCGGGGGGAACCGGGGAGCTGTTTTTT. Full variable domain (rest looked up from reference TRBV5-1 and TRBJ2-2): KAGVTQTPRYLIKTRGQQVTLSCSPISGHRSVSWYQQTPGQGLQFLFEYFSETQRNKGNFPGRFSGRQFSNSRSEMNVSTLELGDSALYLCASSFIAGGTGELFFGEGSRLTVL.